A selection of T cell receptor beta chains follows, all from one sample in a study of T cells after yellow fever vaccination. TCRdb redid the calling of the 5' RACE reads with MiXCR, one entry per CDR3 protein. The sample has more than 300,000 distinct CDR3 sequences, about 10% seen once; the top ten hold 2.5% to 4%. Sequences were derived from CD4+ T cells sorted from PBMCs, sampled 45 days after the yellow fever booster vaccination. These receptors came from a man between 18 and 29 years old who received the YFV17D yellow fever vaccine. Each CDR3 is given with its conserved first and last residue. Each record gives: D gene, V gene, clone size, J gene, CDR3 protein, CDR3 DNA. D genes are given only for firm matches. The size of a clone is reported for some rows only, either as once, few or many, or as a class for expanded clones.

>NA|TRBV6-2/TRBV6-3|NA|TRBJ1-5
CASSYSVYRGVQPQHF
TGTGCCAGCAGTTACTCGGTCTATCGAGGGGTCCAGCCCCAGCATTTT
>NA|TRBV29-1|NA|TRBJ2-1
CSIGLGANEQFF
TGCAGCATCGGTTTAGGGGCCAATGAGCAGTTCTTC
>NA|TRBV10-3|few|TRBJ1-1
CAISDGASGRAFF
TGTGCCATCAGTGATGGGGCTTCGGGTAGGGCTTTCTTT
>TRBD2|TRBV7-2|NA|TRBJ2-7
CASSFSSLSGDAYEQYF
TGTGCCAGCAGCTTCTCTTCCCTTAGCGGGGATGCCTACGAGCAGTACTTC
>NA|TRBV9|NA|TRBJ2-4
CASSVAPQGVENIQYF
TGTGCCAGCAGCGTAGCCCCCCAAGGGGTGGAGAACATTCAGTACTTC
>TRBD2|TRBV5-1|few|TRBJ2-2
CASSASGGTTGELFF
TGCGCCAGCAGCGCCAGCGGGGGGACGACCGGGGAGCTGTTTTTT
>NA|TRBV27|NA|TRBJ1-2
CASSPRGRANYGYTF
TGTGCCAGCAGCCCCAGGGGCAGAGCTAACTATGGCTACACCTTC
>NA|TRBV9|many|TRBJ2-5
CASSVAGWARETQYF
TGTGCCAGCAGCGTCGCGGGTTGGGCTCGGGAGACCCAGTACTTC
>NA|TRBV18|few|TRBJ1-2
CASSSSPGPNYGYTF
TGTGCCAGCTCATCATCCCCGGGACCTAATTACGGCTACACCTTC
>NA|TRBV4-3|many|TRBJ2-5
CASSQTPGPAPGETQYF
TGCGCCAGCAGCCAAACTCCGGGACCAGCTCCAGGGGAGACCCAGTACTTC
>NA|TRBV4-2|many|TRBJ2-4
CASSQGSIQYF
TGTGCCAGCAGCCAGGGCAGCATTCAGTACTTC
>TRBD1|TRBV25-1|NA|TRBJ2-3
CASSGPQGVDGTDTQYF
TGTGCCAGCAGTGGCCCGCAGGGGGTAGATGGCACAGATACGCAGTATTTT
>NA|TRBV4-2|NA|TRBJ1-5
CASSQDTVDRDQPQHF
TGTGCCAGCAGCCAAGACACGGTGGATCGAGATCAGCCCCAGCATTTT
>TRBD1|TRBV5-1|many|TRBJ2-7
CASSLDRGGLGGQYF
TGCGCCAGCAGCCTGGACAGGGGAGGCCTTGGGGGGCAGTACTTC
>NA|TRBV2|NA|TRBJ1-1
CASSDGGMNTEAFF
TGTGCCAGCAGTGATGGGGGTATGAACACTGAAGCTTTCTTT
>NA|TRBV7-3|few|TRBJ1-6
CASRAGGEESPLHF
TGTGCCAGCAGGGCGGGGGGGGAAGAATCACCCCTCCACTTT
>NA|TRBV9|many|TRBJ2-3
CASSVGGHPVADTQYF
TGTGCCAGCAGCGTAGGCGGACACCCGGTGGCAGATACGCAGTATTTT
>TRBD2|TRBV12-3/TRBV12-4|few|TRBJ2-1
CASRQTSGGYNEQFF
TGTGCCAGCAGACAAACTAGCGGGGGATACAATGAGCAGTTCTTC
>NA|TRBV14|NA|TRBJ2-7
CASSVPGSHEQYF
TGTGCCAGCTCCGTGCCTGGCTCCCACGAGCAGTACTTC
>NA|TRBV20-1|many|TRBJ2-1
CSARSEQFF
TGCAGTGCTAGAAGTGAGCAGTTCTTC
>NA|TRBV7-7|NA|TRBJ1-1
CASRSGGTKHGRNTEAFF
TGTGCTAGCAGATCCGGGGGGACTAAACACGGACGAAACACTGAAGCTTTCTTT
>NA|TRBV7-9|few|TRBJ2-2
CASSLGTLGNTGELFF
TGTGCCAGCAGCCTAGGGACCTTGGGAAACACCGGGGAGCTGTTTTTT
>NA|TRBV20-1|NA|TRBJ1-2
CSARDSRGSYGYTF
TGCAGTGCTAGAGATTCGAGGGGGTCCTATGGCTACACCTTC
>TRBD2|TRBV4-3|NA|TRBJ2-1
CASSRRTSGVYNEQFF
TGCGCCAGCAGCCGTAGAACTAGCGGGGTTTACAATGAGCAGTTCTTC
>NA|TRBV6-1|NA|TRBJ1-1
CASNELGRTEAFF
TGTGCCAGCAACGAGCTCGGGAGGACTGAAGCTTTCTTT
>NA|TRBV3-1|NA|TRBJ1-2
CASSQDWEGRGYTF
TGTGCCAGCAGCCAAGATTGGGAGGGCCGTGGCTACACCTTC
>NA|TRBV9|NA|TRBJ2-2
CASSYNSNTGELFF
TGTGCCAGCAGCTACAACTCGAACACCGGGGAGCTGTTTTTT
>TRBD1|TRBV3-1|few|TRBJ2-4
CASSLGTGSQNIQYF
TGTGCCAGCAGCCTCGGGACAGGGAGCCAAAACATTCAGTACTTC
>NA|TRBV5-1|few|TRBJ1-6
CASSLHEEASPLHF
TGCGCCAGCAGCTTGCATGAGGAAGCTTCACCCCTCCACTTT
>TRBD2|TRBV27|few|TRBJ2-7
CASRGRGTTIYEQYF
TGTGCCAGCCGCGGGAGGGGGACAACGATCTACGAGCAGTACTTC
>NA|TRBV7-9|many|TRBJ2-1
CASSLVGVVNEQFF
TGTGCCAGCAGCTTAGTGGGGGTAGTGAATGAGCAGTTCTTC
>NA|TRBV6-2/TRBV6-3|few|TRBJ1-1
CASSWTRNTEAFF
TGTGCCAGCAGTTGGACGAGGAACACTGAAGCTTTCTTT
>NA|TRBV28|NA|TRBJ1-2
CASSLLAAGMYGYTF
TGTGCCAGCAGTCTCCTCGCCGCGGGCATGTATGGCTACACCTTC
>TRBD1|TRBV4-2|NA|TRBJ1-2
CASSQAGSGGNYGYTF
TGTGCCAGCAGCCAAGCGGGGTCAGGGGGCAACTATGGCTACACCTTC